The T cell receptor (beta chain) described here comes from a study of response to subunit inactivated influenza vaccine. Study results and limitations: Authors suggested few new T cells are recruited by each seasonal influenza vaccination.

TCRdb re-analysed the RT-PCR reads in MiXCR, keeping a single row per CDR3 protein. The data show more than 600,000 distinct CDR3 sequences, roughly 18% seen once. For this clonotype: Its specificity is unknown.

V was clipped by 5 bases and J by 6 bases; unmatched bases: 9. Germline values: CDR1 SGHTA, CDR2 FQGNSA. The CDR3 loop spans 15 amino acids. The specimen comprised PBMCs from blood, sampled 4 to 6 days after vaccination. The chain recombines TRBV7-2 with TRBJ1-5, with TRBD1 matching 8 bases. The sequence derives from a man aged 50 to 60 who received an inactivated influenza vaccine. The chain's CDR3 is CASSIWTGPAQPQHF. DNA for the CDR3: TGTGCCAGCAGCATATGGACAGGGCCGGCTCAGCCCCAGCATTTT. Filled out from reference TRBV7-2 and TRBJ1-5, the complete variable domain reads GAGVSQSPSNKVTEKGKDVELRCDPISGHTALYWYRQSLGQGLEFLIYFQGNSAPDKSGLPSDRFSAERTGGSVSTLTIQRTQQEDSAVYLCASSIWTGPAQPQHFGDGTRLSIL.